This TCR beta chain was identified in a study of T cells in Graves' hyperthyroidism and ophthalmopathy. The TCR beta CDR3 regions underwent amplification using RNA transcripts as the source. An initial round of RT-PCR targeting the TCR CDR3 relied on the HTBI primer set. One entry per CDR3 protein results from TCRdb running MiXCR on the multiplex PCR reads. The sample records around 690,000 distinct CDR3 sequences, roughly 17% being singletons. Over 18 months, lack of ophthalmopathy progression marked Graves' hyperthyroidism as stable. The authors took PBMCs from 8 to 10 ml fresh peripheral blood. Study observations and caveats: Most expanded thyroid clonotypes above 0.001 also appeared in blood.

The CDR3 has 12 residues. Trimming took 6 bases from V and 5 from J, leaving 11 bases between them. Germline CDR1 MNHNS, CDR2 SASEGT. This clonotype was recorded many times. The antigen is undetermined. This receptor was obtained from a man between 50 and 59 years old with Graves' hyperthyroidism. Sample: blood. V usage is TRBV6-1 and J usage is TRBJ2-7, with no clear D. The CDR3, as DNA: TGTGCCAGCAGCGAATTCTTCCACGAGCAGTACTTC. Amino acids: CASSEFFHEQYF.